This record looks at one T cell receptor beta chain sequence and its context. The CDR3 has 16 residues. Per the germline V gene, CDR1 is MGHRA and CDR2 is YSYEKL. With 3 bases clipped from V and 1 base from J, the junction kept 6 bases outside the gene matches. Clones were read by immunoSEQ multiplex PCR, and TCRdb kept only the in-frame ones, dropping some. The top ten clones hold roughly 3.4% of a sample with tens of thousands of clones, over 80% of them seen once. The data belong to a study of blood T cell repertoires in COVID-19. The TCR was taken from a man aged 40-49 years with COVID-19, enrolled during active disease. The sequencing input was peripheral blood. The chain links TRBV4-1 to TRBJ2-3; 8 bases line up with TRBD2. CDR3 in DNA: TGCGCCAGCAGCCAGCAACTAGCGGAGGGCACAGATACGCAGTATTTT. Its translation: CASSQQLAEGTDTQYF.